Shown below are 12 T cell receptor beta chains from a single sample sequenced in a study of cytomegalovirus exposure and HLA in healthy donors. The PCR made use of 60 Vbeta and 13 Jbeta primers. Repertoires were generated with immunoSEQ multiplex PCR, while TCRdb's copy carries only in-frame clones and drops some. The sample contains approximately 100,000 clones, approximately 76% of which appear only once. Sample: PBMCs. Receptors were obtained from a man aged 35 to 55 in good health and CMV-seronegative.

The chain links TRBV25-1 to TRBJ1-3; unclear D gene. Germline V gives CDR1 MGHDK, CDR2 SYGVNS. The CDR3 is 15 amino acids. V lost 3 bases and J lost 0, with 9 bases in between. The CDR3 here is CASSESHFSGNTIYF. The CDR3, as DNA: TGTGCCAGCAGTGAGTCACATTTCTCTGGAAACACCATATATTTT.

V is TRBV19 and J is TRBJ1-2; 8 bases agree with TRBD1. The germline CDR1 and CDR2 sequences are LNHDA and SQIVND (reference sequence). Trimming at V came to 7 bases and at J to 4 bases, leaving 11 bases not matched to a gene. The CDR3 extends over 15 amino acids. CDR3 residues: CASKGQGALAYGYTF. The CDR3 bases are TGTGCCAGTAAGGGTCAGGGGGCGCTTGCCTATGGCTACACCTTC.

A remark on this clone: A junction boundary mismatches the germline segment, possibly from a read error. The chain has TRBV7-9 and TRBJ2-5, with a tentative D call TRBD1 (6 bases). CDR3 size: 12 residues. Germline CDR1 SEHNR, CDR2 FQNEAQ (reference sequence). The CDR3 spells CSSSLDYREQYF. Written as DNA, the CDR3 is TGTTCCAGCAGCTTAGACTACAGGGAGCAGTACTTC.

A word on this clone: At one of its ends the junction is not consistent with the germline gene, which may arise from a read error. This sample includes further DNA sequences coding for the same CDR3. V and J are TRBV14 and TRBJ2-3; perhaps TRBD2 as D (6 bases). The CDR3 spans 17 residues. CDR1 is SGHDN, CDR2 FVKESK, per germline. The CDR3 loop reads CASSQDLIAGSTDTQYF. The CDR3 nucleotides are TGTGCCAGCAGCCAAGATCTAATCGCGGGGAGCACGGATACGCAGTATTTT. Based on the CDR3 plus reference TRBV14 and TRBJ2-3, the full variable domain is EAGVTQFPSHSVIEKGQTVTLRCDPISGHDNLYWYRRVMGKEIKFLLHFVKESKQDESGMPNNRFLAERTGGTYSTLKVQPAELEDSGVYFCASSQDLIAGSTDTQYFGPGTRLTVL.

The chain couples TRBV14 to TRBJ2-3, with D possibly TRBD2 on 6 matching bases. Germline values: CDR1 SGHDN, CDR2 FVKESK. The CDR3 covers 13 residues. The V end lost 4 bases, the J end lost 1 base, and 6 bases lay between the germline ends. The CDR3 here is CASSPGGTDTQYF. The CDR3 coding sequence is TGTGCCAGCAGCCCGGGGGGCACAGATACGCAGTATTTT.

The V and J genes are TRBV2 and TRBJ1-2, with 8 positions matching TRBD1. Germline trimming cut 4 bases from V and 3 bases from J; bases unmatched to any gene: 1. The CDR3 sequence is 13 residues long. The germline CDR1 and CDR2 sequences are SNHLY and FYNNEI. CDR3 coding DNA: TGTGCCAGCAGTGCAGGGGGCGACTATGGCTACACCTTC. It specifies CASSAGGDYGYTF.

The chain has TRBV19 and TRBJ1-1; D uncertain. The CDR3 runs to 14 residues. The V and J ends lost 4 bases and 6 bases respectively, with 15 bases between them. The germline CDR1 and CDR2 sequences are LNHDA and SQIVND (reference sequence). The CDR3 loop is CASSTKGGSSEAFF. CDR3 DNA: TGTGCCAGTAGTACAAAGGGAGGTAGCTCTGAAGCTTTCTTT.

This clone was seen a few times. The gene calls are TRBV5-1 and TRBJ2-1, with D possibly matching TRBD1 (6 bases). The CDR3 runs 16 residues. V lost 2 bases and J 7 bases, leaving 19 bases between the germline ends. CDR1 and CDR2 from the germline V gene are SGHRS and YFSETQ. CDR3 region: CASSLTGSFLGNEQFF. Written as DNA, the CDR3 is TGCGCCAGCAGCTTAACAGGGTCCTTTTTAGGAAATGAGCAGTTCTTC.

This chain connects TRBV4-1 to TRBJ1-2, with D unclear. The CDR3 loop spans 14 amino acids. Trimming left V 1 base short and J 1 base short, with 7 bases between. Germline V lookup: CDR1 MGHRA, CDR2 YSYEKL. For the CDR3, the DNA is TGCGCCAGCAGCCAAGGGAGGGATAACTATGGCTACACCTTC. Translating it yields CASSQGRDNYGYTF.

V and J are TRBV5-6 and TRBJ2-1; D gene ambiguous. Trimming took off 0 bases at V and 9 bases at J, with 10 bases between the two ends. CDR3 length: 13 amino acids. CDR1 SGHDT and CDR2 YYEEEE come from the germline V gene. The CDR3 loop reads CASSLVPSVEQFF. The CDR3 DNA reads as TGTGCCAGCAGCTTGGTTCCCTCTGTTGAGCAGTTCTTC.

V usage is TRBV28 and J usage is TRBJ2-1, with TRBD2 identical over 9 bases. In germline, CDR1 is MDHEN, CDR2 SYDVKM. V shed 5 bases, J shed 9 bases, and the junction held 8 bases outside the gene matches. The CDR3 sequence is 14 residues long. The CDR3 bases are TGTGCCAGCAGTCGGGCGGGGGGGCTGGGTGAGCAGTTCTTC. This translates into CASSRAGGLGEQFF.

This chain links TRBV2 with TRBJ1-1; 8 positions match TRBD1. From germline, CDR1 is SNHLY and CDR2 FYNNEI. This CDR3 is built from 13 residues. Trimming cost V 6 bases and J 3 bases; bases outside gene matches: 3. The CDR3: CASSNRGYTEAFF. CDR3 bases: TGTGCCAGCAGCAACAGGGGGTACACTGAAGCTTTCTTT. The whole variable domain, remainder taken from reference TRBV2 and TRBJ1-1, is EPEVTQTPSHQVTQMGQEVILRCVPISNHLYFYWYRQILGQKVEFLVSFYNNEISEKSEIFDDQFSVERPDGSNFTLKIRSTKLEDSAMYFCASSNRGYTEAFFGQGTRLTVV.